A single sample is the source of the 15 T cell receptor beta chains below, sequenced in a study of OX40 agonist ivuxolimab in advanced cancers. Assay used: immunoSEQ multiplex PCR; TCRdb lists only in-frame clones, some missing. The table lists under 85,000 clones, 86% of them singletons. Here the sequenced sample was CD4+ or CD8+ T cells sorted from blood, taken in a trial of the OX40 agonist ivuxolimab. The receptor source for this set is an adult with an advanced solid tumor such as melanoma, head and neck, liver or kidney cancer.

The V gene is TRBV18, the J gene TRBJ2-7, with D perhaps TRBD2 (6 bases). CDR3 length: 12 amino acids. The V end lost 3 bases, the J end lost 4 bases, and 7 bases lay between the germline ends. Germline-derived CDR1 and CDR2 are KGHSH and LQKENI. CDR3: CASSPGGYEQYF. DNA of the CDR3: TGTGCCAGCTCACCCGGAGGGTACGAGCAGTACTTC.

This clone is a singleton in its sample. The chain links TRBV10-3 to TRBJ1-2; 8 nucleotides match TRBD1. J was trimmed by 6 bases and V by 6 bases; bases with no gene match: 9. The V gene's germline CDR1 is ENHRY and CDR2 SYGVKD. The CDR3 is 14 residues long. CDR3: CAIRHPRGRNGYTF. The CDR3 bases are TGTGCCATCAGACACCCCAGGGGGCGCAATGGCTACACCTTC.

CDR3 amino acids: CASSLSARVNEQYF. CDR3 DNA sequence: TGTGCCAGCAGCTTGTCCGCGAGGGTCAACGAGCAGTACTTC. The chain joins TRBV5-4 to TRBJ2-7; a possible D gene is TRBD2 (5 bases). From germline, CDR1 is SGHNT and CDR2 YYREEE (reference sequence). Trimming cost V 1 base and J 5 bases, with 13 bases left between them. This CDR3 spans 14 amino acids. The full variable domain, with the rest looked up from reference TRBV5-4 and TRBJ2-7, is ETGVTQSPTHLIKTRGQQVTLRCSSQSGHNTVSWYQQALGQGPQFIFQYYREEENGRGNFPPRFSGLQFPNYSSELNVNALELDDSALYLCASSLSARVNEQYFGPGTRLTVT.

The chain has TRBV5-1 and TRBJ2-2; 7 bases are a match to TRBD1. Losses at the gene ends were 5 bases for V and 2 bases for J; bases not matched to a gene: 12. The CDR3 loop spans 17 amino acids. CDR1 is SGHRS, CDR2 YFSETQ, per germline. The CDR3 nucleotides are TGCGCCAGCAGGTTAAAGGCTACAGGGGCCAACACCGGGGAGCTGTTTTTT. It specifies CASRLKATGANTGELFF.

This clone was detected only once. The chain uses TRBV6-5 and TRBJ1-1; TRBD1 agrees at 7 bases. Germline trimming cut 1 base from V and 4 bases from J; bases unmatched to any gene: 6. The CDR3 spans 15 residues. CDR1 is MNHEY, CDR2 SVGAGI, per germline. CDR3 region: CASSYLEPGGTEAFF. CDR3 nucleotides: TGTGCCAGCAGTTACTTGGAGCCAGGGGGCACTGAAGCTTTCTTT.

The chain is built from TRBV4-2 and TRBJ1-5; 8 nucleotides match TRBD1. The CDR3 has 14 amino acids. V lost 4 bases, J lost 7 bases, and 6 bases stayed unmatched. Germline-derived CDR1 and CDR2 are LGHNA and YNFKEQ. CDR3 DNA: TGTGCCAGCAGCCCACAGGGGGATAGGCAGCCCCAGCATTTT. Translation gives CASSPQGDRQPQHF.

The rearrangement joins TRBV5-6 to TRBJ2-7, with 16 bases lining up with TRBD2. Trimming took 4 bases from V and 4 from J; bases not matched to a gene: 5. The germline V gene has CDR1 SGHDT and CDR2 YYEEEE. The CDR3 extends over 16 amino acids. The CDR3 spells CASSPGTSGGAYEQYF. The CDR3 coding sequence is TGTGCCAGCAGCCCCGGGACTAGCGGGGGGGCTTACGAGCAGTACTTC.

The chain employs TRBV7-2 and TRBJ2-1; TRBD2 is a possible D gene (5 bases). Per germline, CDR1 SGHTA and CDR2 FQGNSA. The V and J ends lost 1 base and 14 bases respectively, with 15 bases between them. The CDR3 consists of 13 residues. CDR3 sequence reads: CASSLEMELDKFF. CDR3 coding DNA: TGTGCCAGCAGCTTAGAAATGGAACTAGATAAGTTCTTC.

This clone was counted once. The V gene is TRBV6-6, the J gene TRBJ1-2; D gene unclear. The V and J ends lost 2 bases and 6 bases respectively, with 13 bases between them. CDR3 size: 14 residues. Germline CDR1 MNHNY, CDR2 SVGAGI (reference sequence). CDR3 residues: CASSYIGRADGYTF. The CDR3 DNA is TGTGCCAGCAGTTACATTGGCCGCGCCGATGGCTACACCTTC.

The chain recombines TRBV6-5 with TRBJ2-1; 11 nucleotides line up with TRBD2. Per germline, CDR1 MNHEY and CDR2 SVGAGI. The ends lost 6 bases at V and 7 bases at J; junction bases unmatched: 2. The length of the CDR3 is 13 residues. CDR3 in DNA: TGTGCCAGCAGGGTAGCGGGAGGGAATGAGCAGTTCTTC. Translating gives CASRVAGGNEQFF.

The J gene is TRBJ1-1, the V gene TRBV2, with a tentative D call TRBD1 (5 bases). This CDR3 is built from 14 residues. V lost 3 bases to trimming and J lost 0 bases, with 8 bases between them. Looked up from germline, CDR1 is SNHLY and CDR2 is FYNNEI. The CDR3 nucleotides are TGTGCCAGCAGTGACGGGGGGATGAACACTGAAGCTTTCTTT. Amino acid sequence: CASSDGGMNTEAFF.

CDR3 in amino acids: CASSFRENTEAFF. DNA for the CDR3: TGTGCCAGCAGCTTCAGGGAGAACACTGAAGCTTTCTTT. The chain combines TRBV7-3 with TRBJ1-1; perhaps TRBD1 as D (5 bases). CDR3 length: 13 amino acids. Between the trimmed V and J ends, which lost 3 bases and 1 base, there was a span of 6 bases. Germline loops: CDR1 SGHTA, CDR2 FQGTGA.

The CDR3: CASSKRGRNGYTF. The DNA for the CDR3 is TGTGCCAGCAGTAAGAGAGGGCGGAATGGCTACACCTTC. This chain uses TRBV28 with TRBJ1-2; D is unclear. CDR3 size: 13 residues. The V end lost 5 bases, the J end lost 6 bases, and 13 bases lay between the germline ends. Germline lookup yields CDR1 MDHEN and CDR2 SYDVKM.

The chain joins TRBV6-1 to TRBJ1-1; D not resolved. The CDR3 extends over 12 amino acids. Germline V gives CDR1 MNHNS, CDR2 SASEGT. Trimming removed 9 bases from V and 5 bases from J, with 13 bases in between. The CDR3 DNA follows: TGTGCCAGTGCCTACAGCTGGACTGAAGCTTTCTTT. This codes for CASAYSWTEAFF.

This chain links TRBV5-5 with TRBJ2-3, with TRBD2 matching 8 bases. Germline CDR1 is SGHKS and CDR2 is YYEKEE (reference sequence). CDR3 length equals 15 residues. After removal of 1 base from V and 6 bases from J, the junction contained 7 bases not matched to a gene. CDR3 region: CASSLSFGGGDTQYF. In DNA form, the CDR3 reads TGTGCCAGCAGCTTGTCATTTGGCGGGGGGGATACGCAGTATTTT.